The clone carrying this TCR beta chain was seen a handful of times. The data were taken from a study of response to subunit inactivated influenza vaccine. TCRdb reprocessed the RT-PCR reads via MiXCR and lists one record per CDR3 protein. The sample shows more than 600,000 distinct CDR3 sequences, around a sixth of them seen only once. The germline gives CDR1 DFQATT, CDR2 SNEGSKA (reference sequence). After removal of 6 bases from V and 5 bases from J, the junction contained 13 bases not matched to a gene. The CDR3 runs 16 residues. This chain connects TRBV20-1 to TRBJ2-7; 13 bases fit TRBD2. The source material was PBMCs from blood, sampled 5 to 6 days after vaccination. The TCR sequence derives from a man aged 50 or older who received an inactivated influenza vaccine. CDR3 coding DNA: TGCAGTGCGAGTAGACTAGCGGGAGGTCGTCGCGACGAGCAGTACTTC. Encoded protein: CSASRLAGGRRDEQYF.